Sequencing of this T cell receptor beta chain was carried out in a study of T cells after somatic rescue of genetic block. V shed 0 bases and J 2 bases; nucleotides not matched to a gene: 8. Germline V CDR1 and CDR2: SGHRS, YFSETQ. There are 16 residues in the CDR3. Clones were read by immunoSEQ multiplex PCR, and TCRdb kept only the in-frame ones, dropping some. Here the sample spans roughly 58,000 clones, about 96% being singletons. The chain recombines TRBV5-1 with TRBJ2-7, with 7 bases matching TRBD1. Sequencing was performed on peripheral blood mononuclear cells (PBMCs). The origin of this receptor is a child less than two years old. This CDR3 reads CASSLARDSYTYEQYF. As DNA, the CDR3 is TGCGCCAGCAGCTTGGCCAGGGACAGTTATACCTACGAGCAGTACTTC.